A selection of T cell receptor beta chains follows, all from one sample in a study of T cell repertoires in cytomegalovirus infection. The antigens of these receptors remain unknown. MiXCR, applied by TCRdb to the reads, yields one record per CDR3 protein. The table records 450,000 to 600,000 distinct CDR3 sequences, about 42% of them present only once. This specimen consisted of cultured PBMCs, obtained from culture after CMV antigen stimulation. Source of these receptors: a human donor in good health (CMV status not recorded). Some clones in this sample may be carry-over from other donors' samples. Both conserved end residues are trimmed from each CDR3. A D gene is named only where the DNA matches it firmly. For some rows the clone size is stated as once, few or many, or as a class when expanded; others skip it.

>TRBV20-1|TRBD1|TRBJ1-3|once
SAPDRATSGNTIY
>TRBV2|-|TRBJ1-1|-
ASSDWTEAF
>TRBV7-2|-|TRBJ2-3|few
ASSLMDTQY
>TRBV27|-|TRBJ2-7|-
ASSWRLGQGYEQY
>TRBV6-8|-|TRBJ1-1|-
ASGTRDTEAF
>TRBV2|-|TRBJ2-7|-
ASSTPGLTSYEQY
>TRBV7-2|-|TRBJ2-3|few
ASSPSADTDTQY
>TRBV20-1|TRBD2|TRBJ2-1|-
SARGAVAGVYNEQF
>TRBV7-9|TRBD1|TRBJ2-5|-
ASSPTGVETQY
>TRBV10-3|-|TRBJ1-2|once
AITSGVDYGYT
>TRBV20-1|TRBD1|TRBJ1-3|-
SARQQGANGNTIY
>TRBV19|-|TRBJ2-2|-
ASSIEPGELF
>TRBV12-3/TRBV12-4|-|TRBJ1-1|-
ASTGTPNTEAF
>TRBV20-1|-|TRBJ2-7|-
SARGSGSASSYEQY
>TRBV28|-|TRBJ2-1|few
ARATLAEGPRNEQF
>TRBV6-6|TRBD2|TRBJ2-5|-
ASLAVSGGETQY
>TRBV7-2|-|TRBJ2-1|few
ASSTMTAYNEQF
>TRBV7-7|-|TRBJ2-6|few
ASSLSAGEAGANVLT
>TRBV11-2|-|TRBJ2-3|-
ASSLGGPSGTDTQY
>TRBV5-5|-|TRBJ2-7|few
ASSFHVSYEQY
>TRBV28|-|TRBJ2-1|few
ASGVRNEQF
>TRBV7-6|-|TRBJ2-2|-
ASSFRSENTGELF
>TRBV19|TRBD2|TRBJ2-1|-
ASSRLAEGSSYNEQF
>TRBV19|TRBD1|TRBJ1-5|-
ASSTGLTGGNQPQH
>TRBV6-8|-|TRBJ2-7|-
ASSSSRDAYEQY
>TRBV7-8|-|TRBJ1-5|-
ASSLGGAVNQPQH
>TRBV28|TRBD1|TRBJ1-1|-
ASRTMTGGGSTEAF
>TRBV2|-|TRBJ2-1|few
ASSFDSISYNEQF
>TRBV5-5|-|TRBJ2-7|-
ASSLTGMGYEQY
>TRBV7-2|TRBD2|TRBJ2-1|few
ASSPPGWTRGLSSYNEQF
>TRBV29-1|-|TRBJ2-1|few
SVEQFGVYNEQF
>TRBV7-8|-|TRBJ2-5|many
ASTPRGRETQY
>TRBV11-2|-|TRBJ2-1|-
ASSSNGGRYSYNEQF
>TRBV11-2|TRBD1|TRBJ2-4|few
ASSSRTGDTLLAKNIQY
>TRBV7-2|-|TRBJ1-2|-
ASSLGSFYGYT
>TRBV14|-|TRBJ2-1|-
ASSQVGAAPYRDEQF
>TRBV4-1|TRBD1|TRBJ1-5|-
ASSTLPGQGIQPQH
>TRBV12-3/TRBV12-4|TRBD1|TRBJ2-1|-
ASSSRQGGSYNEQF
>TRBV12-3/TRBV12-4|TRBD2|TRBJ2-3|-
ASTLTSGGAADTQY
>TRBV4-1|TRBD1|TRBJ2-3|few
ASSGPGQMSTDTQY
>TRBV7-8|-|TRBJ2-7|few
ASSLSRATYGQY